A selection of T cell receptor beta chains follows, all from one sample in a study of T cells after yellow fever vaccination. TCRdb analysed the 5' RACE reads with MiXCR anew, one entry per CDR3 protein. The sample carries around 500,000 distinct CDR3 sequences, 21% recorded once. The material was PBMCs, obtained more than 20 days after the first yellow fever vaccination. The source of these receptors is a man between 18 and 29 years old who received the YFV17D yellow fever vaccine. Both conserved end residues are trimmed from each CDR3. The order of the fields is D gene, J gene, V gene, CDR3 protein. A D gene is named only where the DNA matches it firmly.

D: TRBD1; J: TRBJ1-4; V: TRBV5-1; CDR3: ASSPDRGSEKLF
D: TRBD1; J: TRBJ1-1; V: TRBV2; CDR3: ASRDRKFGGTEAF
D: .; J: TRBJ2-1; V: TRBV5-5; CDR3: ASSLGKAAYNEQF
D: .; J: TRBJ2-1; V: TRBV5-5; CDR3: ASRYSYNEQF
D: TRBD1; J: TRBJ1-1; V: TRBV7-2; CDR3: ASSLATGVGTEAF
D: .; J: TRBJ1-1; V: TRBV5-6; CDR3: ASSLRGRNTEAF
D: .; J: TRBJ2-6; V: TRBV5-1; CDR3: ASGHVLSGANVLT
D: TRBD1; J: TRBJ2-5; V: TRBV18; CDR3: ASSPRRGSQGETQY
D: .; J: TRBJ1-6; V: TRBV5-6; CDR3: ASSSIGSPLH
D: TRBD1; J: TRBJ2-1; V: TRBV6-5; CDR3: ASSYSGTGWYNEQF
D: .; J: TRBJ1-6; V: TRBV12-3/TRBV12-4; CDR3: ASSLFRGSDNSPLH
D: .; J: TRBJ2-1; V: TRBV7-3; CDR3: ASSPHGALASYNEQF
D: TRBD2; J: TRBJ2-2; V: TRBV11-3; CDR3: ASSSPGGAVVTGELF
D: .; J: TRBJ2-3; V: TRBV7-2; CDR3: VSSSQGVGTDTQY
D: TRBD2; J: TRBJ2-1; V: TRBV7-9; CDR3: ASSLVAGQF
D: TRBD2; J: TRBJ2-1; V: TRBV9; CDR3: ASSVGVAGGTLAEQF
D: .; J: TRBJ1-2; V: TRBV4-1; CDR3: ASSQRGGQNSNYGYT
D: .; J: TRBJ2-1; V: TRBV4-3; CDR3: ASSQEASSYNEQF
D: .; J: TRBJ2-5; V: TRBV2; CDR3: ASSRGLWETQY
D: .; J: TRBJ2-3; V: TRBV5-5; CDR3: ASSLPYRVDTQY
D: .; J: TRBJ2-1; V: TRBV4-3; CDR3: ASSQAGAGDNEQF
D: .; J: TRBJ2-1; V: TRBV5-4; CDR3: ASSLARDDSDEQF
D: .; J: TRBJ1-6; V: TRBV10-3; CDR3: AISDDKGNSPLH
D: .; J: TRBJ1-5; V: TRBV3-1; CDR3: ASSQDNGQPQH
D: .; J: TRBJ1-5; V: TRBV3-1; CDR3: ASSQDEQPQH
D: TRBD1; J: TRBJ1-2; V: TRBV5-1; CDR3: ASSPRGRDGYT
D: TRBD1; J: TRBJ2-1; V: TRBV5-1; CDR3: ASSLEGAPDEQF
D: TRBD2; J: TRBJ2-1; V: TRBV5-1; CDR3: ASSFSLAGVRANNEQF
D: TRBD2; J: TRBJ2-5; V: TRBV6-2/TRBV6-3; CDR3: ASRTLLAGVQETQY
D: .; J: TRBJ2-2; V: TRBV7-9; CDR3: ASSFANTGELF
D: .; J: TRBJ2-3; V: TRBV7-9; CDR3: ASSRGHMKVRY
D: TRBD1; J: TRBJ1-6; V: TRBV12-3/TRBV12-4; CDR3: ASSRGQGDNSPLH
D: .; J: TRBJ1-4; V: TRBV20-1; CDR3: SAALFSLEKLF
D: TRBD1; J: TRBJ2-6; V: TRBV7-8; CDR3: ASSTPGQFSGANVLT
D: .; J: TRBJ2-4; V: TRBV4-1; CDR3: ASSPFSTGKNIQY
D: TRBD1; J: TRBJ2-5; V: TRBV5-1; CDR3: ASSSQGLQETQY
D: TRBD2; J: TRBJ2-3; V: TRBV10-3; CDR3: AGGGNTDTQY
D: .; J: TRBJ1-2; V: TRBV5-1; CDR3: ASSLQGGTSNYGYT
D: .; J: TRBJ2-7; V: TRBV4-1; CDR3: ASSQDQLGYEQY
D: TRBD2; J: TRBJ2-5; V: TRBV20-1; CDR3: SAITSGGETQY
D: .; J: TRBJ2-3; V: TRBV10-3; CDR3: AIRGITDTQY
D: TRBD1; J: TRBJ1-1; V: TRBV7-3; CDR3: ASSLTVDRGNTEAF
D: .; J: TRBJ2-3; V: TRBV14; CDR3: ASSQDHGNTQY
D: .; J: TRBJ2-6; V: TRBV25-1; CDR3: ASSDSSGANVLT
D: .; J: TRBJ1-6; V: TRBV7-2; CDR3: ASSLWQGTYNSPLH
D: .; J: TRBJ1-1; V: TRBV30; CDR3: AWSVGSLSAF
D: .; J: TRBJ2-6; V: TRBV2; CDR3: ASSGGPGSSGANVLT
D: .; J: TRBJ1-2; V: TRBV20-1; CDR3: SATAGLLYGYT
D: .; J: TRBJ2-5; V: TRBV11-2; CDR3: ASSLERGLGETQY
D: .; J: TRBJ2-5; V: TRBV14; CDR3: ASSQGRARGVETQY